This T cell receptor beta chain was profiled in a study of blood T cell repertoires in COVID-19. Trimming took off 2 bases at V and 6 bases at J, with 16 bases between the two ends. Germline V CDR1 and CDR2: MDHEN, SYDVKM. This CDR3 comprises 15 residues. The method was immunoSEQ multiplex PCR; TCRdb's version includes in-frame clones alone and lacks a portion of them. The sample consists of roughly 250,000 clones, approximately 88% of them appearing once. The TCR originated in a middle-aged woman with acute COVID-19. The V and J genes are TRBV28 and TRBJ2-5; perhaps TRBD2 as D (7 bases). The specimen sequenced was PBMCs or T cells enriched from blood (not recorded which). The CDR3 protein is CASSLQGRATKTQYF. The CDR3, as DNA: TGTGCCAGCAGTTTACAGGGGAGGGCAACAAAGACCCAGTACTTC.